The TCR beta chain described here comes from a study of shared clonotypes between healthy human individuals. This clone showed up just once. Some clones are missing from TCRdb's copy, which holds only in-frame ones; the method was immunoSEQ multiplex PCR. The sample carries 2 million to 2.5 million clones, over 85% recorded once. Sequenced sample: naive CD4+ T cells from PBMCs. The subset here: CD45RA+ positively selected. The TCR comes from a man aged 18-30 years in good health. Some clones in this sample may be carry-over from other donors' samples.

The CDR3 loop is CASSRLTDTEAFF. The CDR3 DNA is TGTGCCAGCAGCCGCCTTACGGACACTGAAGCTTTCTTT. J is TRBJ1-1 and V is TRBV6-5, with D uncertain. The CDR3 is 13 residues long. CDR1 MNHEY and CDR2 SVGAGI come from the germline V gene. Trimming left V 6 bases short and J 3 bases short, with 11 bases between.